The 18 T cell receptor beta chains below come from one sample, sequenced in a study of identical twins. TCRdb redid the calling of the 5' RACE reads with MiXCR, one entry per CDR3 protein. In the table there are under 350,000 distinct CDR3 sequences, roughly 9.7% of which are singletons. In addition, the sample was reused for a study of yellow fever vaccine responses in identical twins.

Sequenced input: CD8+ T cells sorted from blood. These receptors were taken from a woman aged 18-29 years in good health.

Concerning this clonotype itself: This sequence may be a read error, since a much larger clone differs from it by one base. CDR3 bases: TGTGGCACCAGCTCCCCTGGCCTACTGGGTGATTTCTTT. It yields the protein CGTSSPGLLGDFF. The genes are TRBV15 and TRBJ1-1; D not certain. Germline V lookup: CDR1 LNHNV, CDR2 YYDKDF (reference sequence). The CDR3 contains 13 residues. The variable domain in full, completed from reference TRBV15 and TRBJ1-1, reads DAMVIQNPRYQVTQFGKPVTLSCSQTLNHNVMYWYQQKSSQAPKLLFHYYDKDFNNEADTPDNFQSRRPNTSFCFLDIRSPGLGDTAMYLCGTSSPGLLGDFFGQGTRLTVV.

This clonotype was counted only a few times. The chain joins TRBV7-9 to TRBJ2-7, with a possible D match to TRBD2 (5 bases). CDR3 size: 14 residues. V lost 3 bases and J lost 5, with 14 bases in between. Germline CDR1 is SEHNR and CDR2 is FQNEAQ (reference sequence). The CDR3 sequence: CASSLAGGGHEQYF. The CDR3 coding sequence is TGTGCCAGCAGCTTGGCCGGCGGAGGCCACGAGCAGTACTTC.

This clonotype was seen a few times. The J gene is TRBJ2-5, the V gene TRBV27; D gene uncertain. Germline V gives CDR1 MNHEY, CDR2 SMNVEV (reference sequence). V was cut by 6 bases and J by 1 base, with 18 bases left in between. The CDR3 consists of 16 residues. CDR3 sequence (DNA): TGTGCCAGCAGCATGGTGGCCACCGGATTCCAAGAGACCCAGTACTTC. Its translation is CASSMVATGFQETQYF.

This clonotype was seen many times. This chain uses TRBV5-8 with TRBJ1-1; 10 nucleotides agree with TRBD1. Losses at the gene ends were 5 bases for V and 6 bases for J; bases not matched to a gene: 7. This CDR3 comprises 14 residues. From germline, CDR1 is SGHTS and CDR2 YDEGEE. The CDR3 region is CASSRRDRGAEAFF. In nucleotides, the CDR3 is TGTGCCAGCAGTCGCCGGGACAGGGGCGCTGAAGCTTTCTTT.

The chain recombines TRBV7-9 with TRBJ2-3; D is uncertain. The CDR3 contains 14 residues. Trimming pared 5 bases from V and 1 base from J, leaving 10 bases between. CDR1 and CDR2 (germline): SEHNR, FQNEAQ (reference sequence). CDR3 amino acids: CASSPTQGTDTQYF. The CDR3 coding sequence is TGTGCCAGCAGCCCCACCCAGGGCACAGATACGCAGTATTTT.

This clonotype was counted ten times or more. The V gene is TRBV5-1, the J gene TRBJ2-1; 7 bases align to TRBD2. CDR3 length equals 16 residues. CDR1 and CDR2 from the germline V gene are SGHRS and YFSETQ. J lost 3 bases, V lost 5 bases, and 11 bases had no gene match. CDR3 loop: CASRARGLAVYNEQFF. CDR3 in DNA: TGCGCCAGCAGGGCCCGGGGTCTAGCGGTCTACAATGAGCAGTTCTTC.

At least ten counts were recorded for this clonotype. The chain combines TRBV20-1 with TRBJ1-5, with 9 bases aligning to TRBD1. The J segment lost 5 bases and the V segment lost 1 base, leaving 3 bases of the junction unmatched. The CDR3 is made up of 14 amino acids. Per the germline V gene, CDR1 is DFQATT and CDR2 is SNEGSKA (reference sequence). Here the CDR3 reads CSARGDREHQPQHF. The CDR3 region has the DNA TGCAGTGCTAGAGGGGACAGGGAACATCAGCCCCAGCATTTT.

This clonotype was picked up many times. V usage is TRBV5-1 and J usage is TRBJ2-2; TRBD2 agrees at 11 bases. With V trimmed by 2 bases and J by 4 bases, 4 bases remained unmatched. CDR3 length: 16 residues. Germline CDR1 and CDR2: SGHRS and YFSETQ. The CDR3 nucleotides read TGCGCCAGCAGCTTACTAGCGGGAGAGATCACCGGGGAGCTGTTTTTT. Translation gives CASSLLAGEITGELFF.

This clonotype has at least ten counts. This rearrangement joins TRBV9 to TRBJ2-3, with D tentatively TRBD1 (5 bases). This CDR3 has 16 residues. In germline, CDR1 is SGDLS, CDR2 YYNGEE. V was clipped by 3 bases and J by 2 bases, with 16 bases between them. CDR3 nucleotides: TGTGCCAGCAGCGCCCGACAGAACCTATTCACAGATACGCAGTATTTT. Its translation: CASSARQNLFTDTQYF.

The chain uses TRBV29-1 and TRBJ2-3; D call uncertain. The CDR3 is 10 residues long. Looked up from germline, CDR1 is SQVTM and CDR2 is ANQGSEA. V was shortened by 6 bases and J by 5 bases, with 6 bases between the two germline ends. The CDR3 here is CSVYLDTQYF. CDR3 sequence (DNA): TGCAGCGTCTATTTAGATACGCAGTATTTT.

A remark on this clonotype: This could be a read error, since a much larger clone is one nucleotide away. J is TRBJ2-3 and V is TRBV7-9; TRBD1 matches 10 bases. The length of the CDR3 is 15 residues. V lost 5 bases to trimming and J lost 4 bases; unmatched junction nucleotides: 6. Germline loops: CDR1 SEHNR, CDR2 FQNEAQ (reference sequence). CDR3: CASSPRDRGSDTQYF. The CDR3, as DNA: TGTGCCAGCAGCCCAAGGGACAGGGGATCAGATACGCAGTATTTT.

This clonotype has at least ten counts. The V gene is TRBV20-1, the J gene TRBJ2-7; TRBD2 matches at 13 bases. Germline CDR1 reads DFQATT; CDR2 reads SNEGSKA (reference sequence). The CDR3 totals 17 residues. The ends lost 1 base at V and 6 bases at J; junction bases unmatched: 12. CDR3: CSARATSGRLPPLEQYF. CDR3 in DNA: TGCAGTGCTAGAGCGACTAGCGGGAGGCTACCCCCCCTCGAGCAGTACTTC.

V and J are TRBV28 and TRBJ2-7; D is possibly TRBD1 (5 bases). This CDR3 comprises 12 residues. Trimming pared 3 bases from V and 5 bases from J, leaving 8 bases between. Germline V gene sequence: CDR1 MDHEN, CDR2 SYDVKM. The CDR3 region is CASSFRGHEQYF. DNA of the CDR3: TGTGCCAGCAGTTTTAGGGGCCACGAGCAGTACTTC.

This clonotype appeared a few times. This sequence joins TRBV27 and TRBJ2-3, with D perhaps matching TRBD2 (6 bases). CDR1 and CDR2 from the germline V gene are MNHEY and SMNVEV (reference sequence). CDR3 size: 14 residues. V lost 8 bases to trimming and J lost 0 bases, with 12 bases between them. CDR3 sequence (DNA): TGTGCCAGCGGCGAGGGAGGAAGCACAGATACGCAGTATTTT. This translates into CASGEGGSTDTQYF.

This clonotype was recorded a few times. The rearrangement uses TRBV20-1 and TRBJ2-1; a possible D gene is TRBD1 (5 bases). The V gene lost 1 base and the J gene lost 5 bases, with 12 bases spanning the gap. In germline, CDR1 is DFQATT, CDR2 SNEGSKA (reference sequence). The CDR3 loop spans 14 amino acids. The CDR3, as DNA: TGCAGTGCTAGAGTCCACATCAGGGACAATGAGCAGTTCTTC. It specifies CSARVHIRDNEQFF.

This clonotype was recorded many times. CDR3 nucleotide sequence: TGTGCCAGCAGCTTATCAGCGGCGAGCTCCTACAATGAGCAGTTCTTC. Protein sequence: CASSLSAASSYNEQFF. The chain couples TRBV7-3 to TRBJ2-1; possibly TRBD2 for D (5 bases). This CDR3 is built from 16 residues. Trimming removed 2 bases at V and 0 bases at J, with 11 bases between. The germline V gene encodes CDR1 SGHTA and CDR2 FQGTGA.

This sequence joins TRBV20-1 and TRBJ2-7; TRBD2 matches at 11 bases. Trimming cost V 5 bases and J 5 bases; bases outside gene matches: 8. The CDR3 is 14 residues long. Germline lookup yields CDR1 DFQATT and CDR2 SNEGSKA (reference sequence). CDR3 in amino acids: CSAAPGLADHEQYF. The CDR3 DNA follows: TGCAGTGCTGCGCCGGGACTAGCGGACCACGAGCAGTACTTC.

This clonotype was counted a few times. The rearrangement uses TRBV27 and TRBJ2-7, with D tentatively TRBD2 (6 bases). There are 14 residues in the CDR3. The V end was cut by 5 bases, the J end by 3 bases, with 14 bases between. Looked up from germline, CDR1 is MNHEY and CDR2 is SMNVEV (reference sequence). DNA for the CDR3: TGTGCCAGCAGTCCTCTAGCGTATGTCTACGAGCAGTACTTC. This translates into CASSPLAYVYEQYF.